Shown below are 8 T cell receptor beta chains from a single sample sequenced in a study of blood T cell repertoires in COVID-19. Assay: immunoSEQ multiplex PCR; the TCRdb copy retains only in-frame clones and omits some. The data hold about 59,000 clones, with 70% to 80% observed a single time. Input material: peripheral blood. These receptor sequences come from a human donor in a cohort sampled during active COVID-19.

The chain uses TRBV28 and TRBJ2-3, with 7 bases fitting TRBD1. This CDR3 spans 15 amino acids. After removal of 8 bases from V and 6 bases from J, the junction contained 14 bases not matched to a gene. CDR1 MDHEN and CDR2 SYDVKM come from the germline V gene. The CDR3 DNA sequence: TGTGCCAGCGGACAGGTGGCTCTTGGGATGGATACGCAGTATTTT. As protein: CASGQVALGMDTQYF.

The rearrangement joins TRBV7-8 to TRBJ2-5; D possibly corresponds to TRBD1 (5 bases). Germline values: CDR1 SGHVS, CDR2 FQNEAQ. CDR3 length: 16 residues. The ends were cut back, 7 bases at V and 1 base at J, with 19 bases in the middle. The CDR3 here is CASTHWSGYGQETQYF. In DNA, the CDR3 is TGTGCCAGCACCCATTGGTCAGGGTACGGCCAAGAGACCCAGTACTTC. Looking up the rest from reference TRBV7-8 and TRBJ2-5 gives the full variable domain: GAGVSQSPRYKVAKRGQDVALRCDPISGHVSLFWYQQALGQGPEFLTYFQNEAQLDKSGLPSDRFFAERPEGSVSTLKIQRTQQEDSAVYLCASTHWSGYGQETQYFGPGTRLLVL.

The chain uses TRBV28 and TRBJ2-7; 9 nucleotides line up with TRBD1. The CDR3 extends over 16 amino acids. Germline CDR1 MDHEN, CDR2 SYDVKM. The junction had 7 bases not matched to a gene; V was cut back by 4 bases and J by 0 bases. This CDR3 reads CASSSAGTGISYEQYF. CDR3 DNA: TGTGCCAGCAGTTCGGCGGGGACAGGGATCTCCTACGAGCAGTACTTC.

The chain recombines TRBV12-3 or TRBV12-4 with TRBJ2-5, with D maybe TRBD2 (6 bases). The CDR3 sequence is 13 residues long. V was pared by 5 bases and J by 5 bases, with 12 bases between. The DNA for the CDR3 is TGTGCCAGCAGTCCGACTAGAGCCGAGACCCAGTACTTC. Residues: CASSPTRAETQYF.

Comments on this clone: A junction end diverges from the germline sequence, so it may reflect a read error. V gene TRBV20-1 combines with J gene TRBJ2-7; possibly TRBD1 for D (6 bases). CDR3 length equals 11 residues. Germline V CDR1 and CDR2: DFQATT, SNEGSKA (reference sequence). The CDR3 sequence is CSARDYGQLVF. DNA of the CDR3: TGCAGTGCTAGAGATTATGGACAGCTCGTTTTC.

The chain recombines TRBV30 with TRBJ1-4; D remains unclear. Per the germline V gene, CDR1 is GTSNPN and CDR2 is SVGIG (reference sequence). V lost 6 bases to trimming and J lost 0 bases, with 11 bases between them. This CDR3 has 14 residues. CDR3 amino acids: CACDRVPTNEKLFF. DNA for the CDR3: TGTGCCTGCGACCGGGTTCCAACTAATGAAAAACTGTTTTTT. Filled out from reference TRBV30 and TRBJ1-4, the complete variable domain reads SQTIHQWPATLVQPVGSPLSLECTVEGTSNPNLYWYRQAAGRGLQLLFYSVGIGQISSEVPQNLSASRPQDRQFILSSKKLLLSDSGFYLCACDRVPTNEKLFFGSGTQLSVL.

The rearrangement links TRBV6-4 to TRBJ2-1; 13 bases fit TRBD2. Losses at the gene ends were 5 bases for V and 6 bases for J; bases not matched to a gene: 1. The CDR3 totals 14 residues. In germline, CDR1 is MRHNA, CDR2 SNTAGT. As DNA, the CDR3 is TGTGCCAGCAGTCGGACTAGCGGGAGCAATGAGCAGTTCTTC. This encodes CASSRTSGSNEQFF.

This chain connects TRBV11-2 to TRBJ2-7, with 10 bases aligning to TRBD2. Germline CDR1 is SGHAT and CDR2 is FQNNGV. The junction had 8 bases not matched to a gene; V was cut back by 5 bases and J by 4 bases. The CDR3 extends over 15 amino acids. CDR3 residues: CASSLLAGVGYEQYF. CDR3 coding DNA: TGTGCCAGCAGCCTCCTAGCGGGAGTAGGTTACGAGCAGTACTTC.